These 2 T cell receptor beta chains came from one sample sequenced in a study of T cell repertoires in cytomegalovirus infection. TCRdb re-analysed the reads in MiXCR, keeping a single row per CDR3 protein. The sample has just under 300,000 distinct CDR3 sequences, around 9.6% seen once; the top ten hold around 2.4%. Sequenced: PBMCs. These receptors all come from a human donor in good health (CMV status not recorded). Some clones in this sample may be carry-over from other donors' samples.

The chain carries TRBV5-1 and TRBJ1-2, with TRBD1 identical over 9 bases. CDR1 and CDR2 from the germline V gene are SGHRS and YFSETQ. Losses at the gene ends were 3 bases for V and 4 bases for J; bases not matched to a gene: 1. CDR3 length equals 13 residues. DNA of the CDR3: TGCGCCAGCAGCTACAGGGGGCTCTATGGCTACACCTTC. Translated: CASSYRGLYGYTF.

This clonotype was observed at least ten times. The rearrangement links TRBV28 to TRBJ2-3; D is uncertain. Germline CDR1 and CDR2: MDHEN and SYDVKM. V gave up 2 bases and J gave up 2 bases, with 8 bases separating them. The CDR3 extends over 14 amino acids. CDR3 DNA: TGTGCCAGCAGTTTACCTCAAATCACAGATACGCAGTATTTT. Translated, it gives CASSLPQITDTQYF.